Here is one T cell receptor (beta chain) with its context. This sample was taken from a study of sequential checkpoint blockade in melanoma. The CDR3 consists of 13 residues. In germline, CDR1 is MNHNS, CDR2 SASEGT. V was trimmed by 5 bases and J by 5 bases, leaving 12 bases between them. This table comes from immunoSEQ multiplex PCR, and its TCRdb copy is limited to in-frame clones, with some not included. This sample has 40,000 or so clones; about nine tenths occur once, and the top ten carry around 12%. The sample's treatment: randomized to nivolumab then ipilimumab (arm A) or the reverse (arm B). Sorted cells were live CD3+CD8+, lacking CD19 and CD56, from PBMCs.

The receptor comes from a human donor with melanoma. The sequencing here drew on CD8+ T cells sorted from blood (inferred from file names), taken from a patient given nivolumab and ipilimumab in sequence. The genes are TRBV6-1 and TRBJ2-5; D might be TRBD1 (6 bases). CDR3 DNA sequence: TGTGCCAGCAGTCCGAGCAGGGGCGAGACCCAGTACTTC. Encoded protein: CASSPSRGETQYF.